These 29 T cell receptor beta chains originate from one sample sequenced in a study of prognosis after radiotherapy for stage I lung cancer. Starting from genomic DNA, TCR beta CDR3 was amplified through two-round multiplex PCR. The first round of PCR was done with primers that matched each TRBV and TRBJ gene. MiXCR was run by TCRdb on the multiplex PCR reads, yielding one entry per CDR3 protein. The table has roughly 20,000 distinct CDR3 sequences, more than 40% seen once. The sequencing here drew on PBMCs, taken before or after stereotactic body radiation therapy (not recorded which). These receptors originate from a donor over 45 with non-small cell lung cancer.

The chain has TRBV27 and TRBJ2-7; D might be TRBD1 (5 bases). Germline V lookup: CDR1 MNHEY, CDR2 SMNVEV (reference sequence). The V and J ends lost 3 bases and 2 bases respectively, with 8 bases between them. The CDR3 sequence is 13 residues long. The CDR3 DNA is TGTGCCAGCAGTTTTCGGACACCCTACGAGCAGTACTTC. This gives the protein CASSFRTPYEQYF.

For this clonotype: A far larger clone is one base from this, pointing to a likely read error. Here the CDR3 reads CASRTVTSSNEQFF. The CDR3, as DNA: TGTGCCAGCAGGACCGTGACTAGCAGCAATGAGCAGTTCTTC. The chain uses TRBV2 and TRBJ2-5; 7 bases fit TRBD2. The J call is uncertain, as TRBJ2-1 better fits the DNA end. The CDR3 runs 14 residues. Germline V gene lookup returns CDR1 SNHLY and CDR2 FYNNEI.

At least ten counts were recorded for this clonotype. The J gene is TRBJ2-5, the V gene TRBV12-3 or TRBV12-4; D is unresolved. The CDR3 totals 14 residues. V dropped 0 bases and J dropped 3 bases, with 8 bases sitting between them. DNA for the CDR3: TGTGCCAGCAGTTTAGCACTGGTAAAAGAGACCCAGTACTTC. It translates to CASSLALVKETQYF.

This clonotype was detected ten times or more. CDR3 bases: TGTGCCAGCTCACTTTCGGGACTAGCGGGAGCAGGGTACGAGCAGTACTTC. Protein product: CASSLSGLAGAGYEQYF. The chain employs TRBV18 and TRBJ2-7; 14 bases agree with TRBD2. The germline V gene has CDR1 KGHSH and CDR2 LQKENI. The CDR3 consists of 17 residues. V was clipped by 4 bases and J by 4 bases; unmatched bases: 9.

Turning to this clonotype: This likely came from a read error, as a far larger clone is one base away. The final CDR3 position lacks the conserved phenylalanine or tryptophan, pointing to a likely read error. The V call is TRBV6-4, the J call TRBJ2-3; 8 positions agree with TRBD2. CDR3 length equals 13 residues. Germline assignment: CDR1 MRHNA and CDR2 SNTAGT. Germline trimming cut 8 bases from V and 6 bases from J; bases unmatched to any gene: 7. The CDR3 DNA sequence: TGTGCCAGCTCTGGGCGGGAGGCCGATACGCAGTATTCT. This sequence encodes CASSGREADTQYS.

V and J are TRBV6-2 or TRBV6-3 and TRBJ1-6; 8 bases align to TRBD1. The CDR3 spans 14 residues. J lost 9 bases, V lost 8 bases, and 9 bases had no gene match. Germline V lookup: CDR1 MNHEY, CDR2 SVGEGT. CDR3 sequence reads: CASSPQGASSPLHF. The CDR3, as DNA: TGTGCCAGCTCGCCCCAGGGGGCCTCTTCACCCCTCCACTTT.

This clonotype came up many times. In DNA form, the CDR3 reads TGTGCCCCACCTGGGAAGCCTAGCAATCAGCCCCAGCATTTT. As protein: CAPPGKPSNQPQHF. This rearrangement joins TRBV25-1 to TRBJ1-5; no reliable D call. CDR3 size: 14 residues. Germline-derived CDR1 and CDR2 are MGHDK and SYGVNS. Trimming shortened V by 11 bases and J by 0 bases, and 14 bases separated the two germline ends.

In the case of this clonotype: A much larger clone lies one base from this, so it may be a read error. The chain has TRBV20-1 and TRBJ2-5; tentatively, D is TRBD1 or TRBD2 (6 bases each). This CDR3 has 14 amino acids. CDR1 is DFQATT, CDR2 SNEGSKA, per germline (reference sequence). Trimming removed 6 bases from V and 5 bases from J, with 19 bases in between. The CDR3 region has the DNA TGCAGTGCCTATCCGGGGTGGGGGGCGGAGACCCAGTACTTC. Translation: CSAYPGWGAETQYF.

This clonotype was detected ten times or more. The chain joins TRBV27 to TRBJ2-2, with 7 nucleotides matching TRBD2. The germline gives CDR1 MNHEY, CDR2 SMNVEV (reference sequence). The CDR3 loop spans 15 amino acids. Trimming at V came to 6 bases and at J to 2 bases, leaving 6 bases not matched to a gene. CDR3 coding DNA: TGTGCCAGCAGCAAAGGGGACTATAACACCGGGGAGCTGTTTTTT. Translated: CASSKGDYNTGELFF.

By proportion, this clonotype is large. The V and J genes are TRBV9 and TRBJ1-1; no reliable D call. With 0 bases removed from V and 0 bases from J, the gap between germline ends came to 12 bases. CDR1 is SGDLS, CDR2 YYNGEE, per germline. The CDR3 contains 16 residues. The CDR3 reads CASSVEDYPVNTEAFF. The CDR3 DNA reads as TGTGCCAGCAGCGTAGAGGACTACCCAGTGAACACTGAAGCTTTCTTT.

On this clonotype: This clone may be a read error of a much larger clone one base away. V and J are TRBV10-2 and TRBJ2-3, with 7 bases fitting TRBD2. The germline V gene has CDR1 WSHSY and CDR2 SAAADI. V was clipped by 9 bases and J by 2 bases; unmatched bases: 8. The CDR3 is made up of 14 amino acids. The CDR3, as DNA: TGCGCCAGTACCGGGACTATAGACACAGATACGCAGTATTTT. As protein: CASTGTIDTDTQYF.

Worth noting for this clonotype: Relative to the germline gene, one junction end is altered; a read error may explain this. The V call is TRBV6-1, the J call TRBJ2-3; D possibly corresponds to TRBD2 (5 bases). Germline CDR1 reads MNHNS; CDR2 reads SASEGT. The CDR3 contains 16 residues. CDR3 nucleotides: TGTGCCAGCATTGAATTGGTAGCAGGAGGTAAAGATACGCAGTATTTT. Its translation is CASIELVAGGKDTQYF.

The chain is built from TRBV10-2 and TRBJ2-1; 12 bases agree with TRBD2. CDR1 and CDR2 from the germline V gene are WSHSY and SAAADI. V was pared by 7 bases and J by 7 bases, with 8 bases of the junction left unmatched. The CDR3 consists of 15 residues. CDR3 nucleotide sequence: TGCGCCAGCATCCCAACTAGCGGGAGGCTGAATGAGCAGTTCTTC. This gives the protein CASIPTSGRLNEQFF.

To note about this clonotype: A read error is possible here, since a much larger clone lies one base away. No DNA is shown, since the ends of the CDR3 on it are uncertain; the CDR3 is the one TCRdb lists. The chain joins TRBV6-1 to TRBJ2-5; the table's D call of TRBD1 was not tested on the DNA. Looked up from germline, CDR1 is MNHNS and CDR2 is SASEGT. The CDR3 is 15 amino acids in total, end residues counted. The CDR3 protein is CASTFGTGSRETKYF.

This chain joins TRBV20-1 and TRBJ1-2, with 12 positions matching TRBD1. Per germline, CDR1 DFQATT and CDR2 SNEGSKA (reference sequence). This CDR3 comprises 16 residues. CDR3 amino acids: CGGRSGTGGSLYGYTF. In nucleotides, the CDR3 is TGCGGTGGTCGCTCCGGGACAGGGGGCTCCCTCTATGGCTACACCTTC.

Turning to this clonotype: A single base is all that separates this from a far larger clone, so a read error is likely. This chain uses TRBV11-1 with TRBJ2-7; 7 bases map to TRBD1. Germline CDR1 and CDR2: SGHAT and FQDESV (reference sequence). CDR3 size: 16 residues. CDR3 in amino acids: CASSLVVTGTSYDQYF. The CDR3 region has the DNA TGTGCCAGCAGCTTAGTGGTGACAGGGACCTCCTACGATCAGTACTTC.

On this clonotype itself: A junction end diverges from the germline sequence, so it may reflect a read error. The gene calls are TRBV5-6 and TRBJ2-2; D may be TRBD2 (6 bases). Germline V lookup: CDR1 SGHDT, CDR2 YYEEEE. The length of the CDR3 is 15 residues. Here the CDR3 DNA reads TGCTCCAGCAACTTCGCGGGACTGAACACCGGGGAGCTGTTTTTT. Encoded protein: CSSNFAGLNTGELFF. The variable domain in full, with the rest retrieved from reference TRBV5-6 and TRBJ2-2, is DAGVTQSPTHLIKTRGQQVTLRCSPKSGHDTVSWYQQALGQGPQFIFQYYEEEERQRGNFPDRFSGHQFPNYSSELNVNALLLGDSALYLCSSNFAGLNTGELFFGEGSRLTVL.

Only a few counts were recorded for this clonotype. This sequence is one base from a far larger clone and is likely a read error. The rearrangement links TRBV27 to TRBJ2-5; possibly TRBD1 for D (5 bases). The CDR3 runs to 13 residues. Per the germline V gene, CDR1 is MNHEY and CDR2 is SMNVEV (reference sequence). The CDR3 coding sequence is TGTGCCAGCAGTTTTCGGACACCCAATGAGCAGTCCTTC. Protein: CASSFRTPNEQSF.

The chain links TRBV11-2 to TRBJ2-2, with D possibly being TRBD2 (6 bases). The V end was cut by 1 base, the J end by 5 bases, with 11 bases between. The CDR3 loop spans 15 amino acids. Looked up from germline, CDR1 is SGHAT and CDR2 is FQNNGV. The DNA for the CDR3 is TGTGCCAGCAGCTTAGGCTCCGGAGGGACCGGGGAGCTGTTTTTT. Its translation is CASSLGSGGTGELFF.

This clonotype was counted ten times or more. The rearrangement joins TRBV5-1 to TRBJ2-7, with 8 bases fitting TRBD1. This CDR3 has 13 residues. The J segment lost 4 bases and the V segment lost 3 bases, leaving 3 bases of the junction unmatched. Per germline, CDR1 SGHRS and CDR2 YFSETQ. CDR3 sequence reads: CASSSDRGYEQYF. The CDR3 nucleotides are TGCGCCAGCAGCTCCGACAGGGGTTACGAGCAGTACTTC.

This clonotype was detected many times. This chain connects TRBV27 to TRBJ2-7; 8 bases map to TRBD2. V shed 10 bases and J 5 bases; nucleotides not matched to a gene: 10. Germline V gives CDR1 MNHEY, CDR2 SMNVEV (reference sequence). This CDR3 contains 13 residues. The CDR3 is CANPPGGRHEQYF. CDR3 sequence (DNA): TGTGCCAACCCTCCGGGAGGGAGGCACGAGCAGTACTTC.

To note about this clonotype: It is likely a read error: a sequence one base away is far more abundant. The chain combines TRBV6-1 with TRBJ2-2, with 10 bases lining up with TRBD2. The CDR3 runs to 17 residues. Germline trimming cut 3 bases from V and 5 bases from J; bases unmatched to any gene: 9. Germline V gene lookup returns CDR1 MNHNS and CDR2 SASEGT. The CDR3 loop is CASSDNLAGEGTGELFF. CDR3 sequence (DNA): TGTGCCAGCAGTGATAACCTAGCGGGAGAAGGAACCGGGGAGCTGTTTTTT.

By share, this clonotype counts as medium-sized. V usage is TRBV5-1 and J usage is TRBJ2-1, with 8 bases that match TRBD2. This CDR3 is 15 amino acids long. V was clipped by 1 base and J by 6 bases; unmatched bases: 6. Germline CDR1 is SGHRS and CDR2 is YFSETQ. CDR3 nucleotide sequence: TGCGCCAGCAGCTTGAACGGGAGGGCCATCAATGAGCAGTTCTTC. Residues: CASSLNGRAINEQFF.

This clonotype has a count of ten or more. The chain joins TRBV4-2 to TRBJ2-2; D is uncertain. Germline assignment: CDR1 LGHNA and CDR2 YNFKEQ. V was cut by 2 bases and J by 6 bases, with 13 bases left in between. The CDR3 is 15 residues long. CDR3 nucleotides: TGTGCCAGCAGCCAAAACAGACTGGGCGCCGGGGAGCTGTTTTTT. Translation gives CASSQNRLGAGELFF.

This clonotype was seen ten or more times. This sequence joins TRBV7-3 and TRBJ2-1; 10 bases line up with TRBD2. Germline V lookup: CDR1 SGHTA, CDR2 FQGTGA. This CDR3 is built from 17 residues. J gave up 4 bases and V 2 bases, and 8 bases lay outside the gene matches. In DNA, the CDR3 is TGTGCCAGCAGCTTACAAGCGGGAGGGGGTCGTTACAATGAGCAGTTCTTC. Its protein is CASSLQAGGGRYNEQFF.

This clonotype has just one count. This is likely an artifact of a read error, given a far larger clone one base away. The chain links TRBV6-9 to TRBJ2-2; D is undetermined. Germline lookup yields CDR1 MNHGY and CDR2 SVAAGI. This CDR3 has 13 residues. Trimming left V 3 bases short and J 8 bases short, with 10 bases between. CDR3 region: CASSYSPGGELFF. CDR3 DNA sequence: TGTGCCAGCAGTTACTCCCCCGGGGGGGAGCTGTTTTTT.

This clonotype occurred many times. The CDR3 nucleotides are TGCGCCAGCAGCTTGCTGTCGGCGGCTGGACTAGCGGGAGGAACCTACGAGCAGTACTTC. This codes for CASSLLSAAGLAGGTYEQYF. The chain has TRBV5-1 and TRBJ2-7, with 14 bases lining up with TRBD2. CDR1 and CDR2 (germline): SGHRS, YFSETQ. J gave up 2 bases and V 1 base, and 14 bases lay outside the gene matches. The CDR3 is made up of 20 amino acids.

V gene TRBV7-2 combines with J gene TRBJ2-7; no firm D call. Germline loops: CDR1 SGHTA, CDR2 FQGNSA. The CDR3 totals 11 residues. V was cut by 4 bases and J by 3 bases, with 4 bases left in between. CDR3 sequence (DNA): TGTGCCAGCAGCTCTAACTACGAGCAGTACTTC. Its protein is CASSSNYEQYF.

There are a few counts of this clonotype. A much larger clone sits a single nucleotide away, making a read error possible. V usage is TRBV11-2 and J usage is TRBJ2-2; the match to TRBD2 covers 7 bases. The CDR3 sequence is 14 residues long. Germline V gene lookup returns CDR1 SGHAT and CDR2 FQNNGV. The CDR3 DNA follows: TGTGCCTGCAGGGCGGGAGTTCACACCGGGGAGCTGTTTTTT. The encoded protein is CACRAGVHTGELFF.